Below, 6 T cell receptor beta chains from the same sample are listed, as sequenced in a study of blood T cells in healthy people across ages (dated by TCRdb to the mid-2010s). Libraries came from 5' RACE. Reads for this sample came from an Illumina HiSeq 2500. A second PCR of about 7 to 12 cycles was performed with a sample-barcoded 5' primer and a J-beta primer mix. Using fastp trimming at Q25 and MiXCR clonotype assembly, TCRdb reanalyzed the public sequencing data and kept in-frame beta chains. Every entry covers one CDR3 protein and lists the most common genes and DNA from its rows. The sample table lists some 1.7 million distinct CDR3 sequences, 28% of them with a count of one. 7.7% of the sample is in the top ten clones. Sequencing used blood. The receptors stem from a woman aged 25 to 39 in good health.

This sequence joins TRBV20-1 and TRBJ2-1; 10 bases are a match to TRBD1. Losses at the gene ends were 6 bases for V and 7 bases for J; bases not matched to a gene: 9. Germline CDR1 reads DFQATT; CDR2 reads SNEGSKA (reference sequence). This CDR3 has 14 residues. In DNA form, the CDR3 reads TGCAGTGCCCCCGGGGACAGGGGAATTAATGAGCAGTTCTTC. Protein product: CSAPGDRGINEQFF.

The gene calls are TRBV30 and TRBJ2-1, with a weak D call TRBD1 (6 bases). This CDR3 contains 12 residues. Trimming took 6 bases from V and 8 from J, leaving 14 bases between them. Germline CDR1 and CDR2: GTSNPN and SVGIG (reference sequence). Here the CDR3 reads CACPTQGDEQFF. In DNA, the CDR3 is TGTGCCTGTCCTACACAGGGCGATGAGCAGTTCTTC. Filled out from reference TRBV30 and TRBJ2-1, the complete variable domain reads SQTIHQWPATLVQPVGSPLSLECTVEGTSNPNLYWYRQAAGRGLQLLFYSVGIGQISSEVPQNLSASRPQDRQFILSSKKLLLSDSGFYLCACPTQGDEQFFGPGTRLTVL.

A word on this clonotype: A much larger clonotype is one base distant, so this may be a read error. The chain has TRBV6-5 and TRBJ1-2, with D unresolved. The CDR3 extends over 13 amino acids. Germline values: CDR1 MNHEY, CDR2 SVGAGI. V dropped 5 bases and J dropped 3 bases, with 10 bases sitting between them. The CDR3 loop reads CASSHGHYYGYTF. The CDR3 coding sequence is TGTGCCAGCAGTCACGGGCACTACTATGGCTACACCTTC.

In its sample, this clonotype was seen many times. The V gene is TRBV6-2 or TRBV6-3, the J gene TRBJ2-7, with 9 bases that match TRBD2. Trimming removed 7 bases from V and 4 bases from J; junction bases left unmatched: 5. The CDR3 length is 13 residues. Germline-derived CDR1 and CDR2 are MNHEY and SVGEGT. The DNA for the CDR3 is TGTGCCAGCACCCTAGCGGGAACTTACGAGCAGTACTTC. This translates into CASTLAGTYEQYF.

The V call is TRBV18, the J call TRBJ1-2, with D hard to call. Germline CDR1 and CDR2: KGHSH and LQKENI. The CDR3 extends over 16 amino acids. V lost 3 bases and J lost 2, with 16 bases in between. In nucleotides, the CDR3 is TGTGCCAGCTCACCCTCCTCGGACGCCACGAACTATGGCTACACCTTC. Amino acid sequence: CASSPSSDATNYGYTF.

This clonotype was seen just once. V usage is TRBV21-1 and J usage is TRBJ1-1; the table's TRBD1 call for D was not verified on the DNA. TRBV21-1 is an annotated pseudogene. CDR3 size: 13 residues. The CDR3 coding sequence is TGTGCCAGCACACAGGGAGAGGCCACTGAAGCTTTCTTT. It yields the protein CASTQGEATEAFF.